This T cell receptor beta chain derives from a study of CD8+ T cells in alopecia areata (dated by TCRdb to the late 2010s). About the study as a whole: The treated patients took part in an open-label pilot trial in which moderate-to-severe alopecia areata was treated with oral tofacitinib at 5 to 10 mg twice daily. Tofacitinib was given for 6 to 18 months, followed by 6 months of follow-up off drug to assess delayed response and recurrence. Disease severity in treated patients was measured with the SALT score, which quantifies the percentage of affected scalp surface area. In both human patients and the C3H/HeJ mouse model, the study applied high-throughput TCRbeta sequencing to look at T cell clonal expansion in alopecia areata. Human TCRbeta sequencing covered scalp tissue and sorted CD4+ and CD8+ peripheral blood T cells from patchy and totalis/universalis alopecia areata patients and healthy controls. Biopsies were taken from tofacitinib-treated patients at baseline and again at 4 and 24 weeks into treatment, and several of those patients also had a later scalp biopsy. Scalp clonality was compared among normal scalp (n=4), patchy alopecia areata scalp (n=8), and alopecia totalis/universalis scalp (n=8). RNA was obtained with the PAXgene miRNA kit for fixed scalp, the miRNeasy kit for PBMCs, and the RNeasy kit for mouse skin. immunoSEQ multiplex PCR using 35 Vbeta forward primers and 13 Jbeta reverse primers was used to amplify TCRbeta CDR3 regions. The paper's findings and limits, for the study overall: Resident alphabeta T cells in normal human skin are also sequenced, complicating scalp TCR repertoire analysis, unlike mouse skin dominated by gammadelta T cells. Compared with mice, TCR sequences shared between patients were less clear, possibly partly because of HLA diversity across the patient population. During tofacitinib treatment, many expanded lesional clones remained in scalp and blood, and this persistence may partly explain relapse after treatment is stopped. Compared with normal scalp, lesional scalp, particularly in alopecia totalis/universalis, had higher clonality and more expanded CD8+ clones, which suggests antigenic drive. Tofacitinib significantly decreased scalp clonality and the number of expanded CD8+ clones among the top 100 scalp clones. The treated cohort was small, with a single nonresponder, so links between baseline CD8+ expansion and response need larger studies.

From its cysteine to its phenylalanine, the CDR3 spans 11 amino acids. The retained sequence is limited to the CDR3, 33 bases, with the frame set at the first base. The germline V gene supplies CDR1 SGHAT and CDR2 FQNNGV. V drops 5 bases and J drops 1 base, leaving 2 bases in between. Notes on this clone: Its cognate antigen has yet to be identified. No much larger clone is present one base from it, and per-base qualities are unavailable. Other DNA sequences from this sample encode an identical CDR3 as well.

Libraries were prepared through the immunoSEQ multiplex PCR assay. To provide template for TCR sequencing, every sample had RNA extracted and reverse transcribed into cDNA. First-strand cDNA was synthesized with SuperScript III using a 2:1 mix of oligo-dT and random hexamers. A synthetic immune receptor repertoire was used to assess amplification bias, and residual bias was removed computationally. Processing in the source paper ran as follows. Raw reads were preprocessed to remove errors, and CDR3 was defined according to IMGT conventions as the region from the conserved cysteine to phenylalanine. Clonality was calculated as 1 minus Shannon entropy normalized by log2 of the number of productive unique TCRs. Scalp TCRbeta sequences were cross-referenced with sorted blood CD4 and CD8 repertoires so that the CD4 or CD8 identity of scalp clones could be inferred. The table comes from immuneACCESS by way of TCRdb, which keeps in-frame sequences with V and J called. Part of the clones is missing from these tables; in studies checked, under half for an unresolved V gene and the rest for unknown reasons. V, J and clone size are those of that table, while D and trimming were read from the DNA. In all, the sample holds about 110,000 clones, and 56% of those were seen once. The ten largest clones add up to 3% to 4% of the sample.

The time point label for this specimen denotes: 24 weeks on oral tofacitinib. This specimen's treatment or condition label, interpreted: oral pan-JAK inhibitor, 5-10 mg twice daily. Lesional scalp punch biopsies and peripheral blood were collected from alopecia areata patients. PBMCs were isolated by density centrifugation and stained for CD3, CD4 and CD8, and CD4+ and CD8+ T cells were sorted on a FACSAria. Sequences were derived from CD4+ T cells sorted from blood, sampled at week 24, from a patient treated with tofacitinib. The sequence is built from TRBV11-2 and TRBJ2-5; no D gene is confidently identified. This clonotype was obtained from a human donor with alopecia areata. Here the CDR3 is given as CASSPQETQYF. In nucleotide form, the sequence is TGTGCCAGCAGCCCCCAAGAGACCCAGTACTTC.